Presented here are 20 T cell receptor beta chains from one specimen sequenced in a study of radiation and T cells in renal cell carcinoma. Noted time point: blood 2 weeks post-SBRT. The treatment: 15 Gy SBRT to primary tumor, nephrectomy 4 weeks later. Data came from immunoSEQ multiplex PCR; TCRdb stores just in-frame clones and leaves some out. Of some 26,000 clones detected, around 85% appear once; the ten largest clones hold approximately 30%. The source was blood, collected from a patient whose treatment included radiotherapy and nephrectomy. The receptors originated from a man aged 60-69 years with renal cell carcinoma.

J is TRBJ1-1 and V is TRBV7-9; D gene unclear. Per germline, CDR1 SEHNR and CDR2 FQNEAQ (reference sequence). This CDR3 is 16 amino acids long. The V end was cut by 0 bases, the J end by 5 bases, with 16 bases between. The CDR3 region is CASSLAVGGFGTEAFF. In nucleotides, the CDR3 is TGTGCCAGCAGCTTAGCGGTGGGAGGGTTTGGTACTGAAGCTTTCTTT.

The genes are TRBV14 and TRBJ2-7, with D perhaps matching TRBD2 (6 bases). Trimming shortened V by 2 bases and J by 0 bases, and 11 bases separated the two germline ends. From germline, CDR1 is SGHDN and CDR2 FVKESK. The CDR3 consists of 15 residues. Here the CDR3 reads CASSQTDYSSYEQYF. The CDR3 DNA is TGTGCCAGCAGCCAAACGGACTACTCCTCCTACGAGCAGTACTTC.

The J gene is TRBJ2-7, the V gene TRBV5-8; 7 bases agree with TRBD2. This CDR3 spans 15 amino acids. Germline V lookup: CDR1 SGHTS, CDR2 YDEGEE. Trimming removed 0 bases from V and 4 bases from J; junction bases left unmatched: 7. The CDR3 loop is CASSLVVGGIYEQYF. In DNA, the CDR3 is TGTGCCAGCAGCTTGGTAGTGGGGGGGATATACGAGCAGTACTTC.

The chain carries TRBV7-7 and TRBJ2-1; D is possibly TRBD1 (6 bases). Trimming stripped 10 bases from V and 8 bases from J, with 24 bases between. Per germline, CDR1 SSHAT and CDR2 FNYEAQ (reference sequence). The CDR3 loop spans 15 amino acids. Here the CDR3 DNA reads TGTGCCACCACCCTGGGGGCGGGTCTAGGCGATGAGCAGTTCTTC. This encodes CATTLGAGLGDEQFF.

This chain uses TRBV4-3 with TRBJ1-1; 7 bases are shared with TRBD1. CDR3 length: 14 amino acids. Germline loops: CDR1 LGHNA, CDR2 YSLEER. V shed 1 base and J 6 bases; nucleotides not matched to a gene: 5. The CDR3 sequence: CASSQVEGTAEAFF. As DNA, the CDR3 is TGCGCCAGCAGCCAAGTCGAAGGGACAGCTGAAGCTTTCTTT.

This chain joins TRBV30 and TRBJ2-7; no reliable D call. The CDR3 extends over 11 amino acids. Trimming took off 2 bases at V and 6 bases at J, with 8 bases between the two ends. Germline V gene sequence: CDR1 GTSNPN, CDR2 SVGIG (reference sequence). The DNA for the CDR3 is TGTGCCTGGAGTAAAGGTTTCGAGCAGTACTTC. Translated: CAWSKGFEQYF.

V is TRBV7-9 and J is TRBJ2-7; 10 bases map to TRBD2. Trimming cost V 4 bases and J 2 bases; bases outside gene matches: 11. Per the germline V gene, CDR1 is SEHNR and CDR2 is FQNEAQ (reference sequence). This CDR3 has 17 residues. CDR3 in amino acids: CASSSDLSSGSAYEQYF. The CDR3 DNA follows: TGTGCCAGCAGCTCCGATCTGTCTAGCGGGAGCGCCTACGAGCAGTACTTC.

This clone was detected once. The chain is built from TRBV7-6 and TRBJ1-4; tentatively, D is TRBD1 (5 bases). CDR1 and CDR2 (germline): SGHVS, FNYEAQ. Trimming removed 1 base at V and 10 bases at J, with 13 bases between. The CDR3 has 14 residues. CDR3 sequence reads: CASSLGTGALKLFF. Here the CDR3 DNA reads TGTGCCAGCAGCTTAGGTACCGGGGCCCTAAAACTGTTTTTT.

This chain links TRBV21-1 with TRBJ1-5; TRBD1, the table's D call, was not compared with the DNA. TRBV21-1 represents a pseudogene. CDR3 length: 17 amino acids. The CDR3 sequence: CASSKRARDRPPLSQHF. The CDR3 DNA reads as TGTGCCAGCAGCAAAAGGGCCCGGGACAGGCCACCCTTGTCCCAGCATTTT.

The chain is built from TRBV6-1 and TRBJ1-5; the match to TRBD1 covers 8 bases. The CDR3 runs to 17 residues. The germline gives CDR1 MNHNS, CDR2 SASEGT. Losses at the gene ends were 0 bases for V and 0 bases for J; bases not matched to a gene: 4. The CDR3 DNA is TGTGCCAGCAGTGAAGCCAGCAGGGGGCATAGCAATCAGCCCCAGCATTTT. The encoded protein is CASSEASRGHSNQPQHF.

The chain couples TRBV2 to TRBJ2-2; 7 bases map to TRBD1. J lost 2 bases, V lost 9 bases, and 9 bases had no gene match. Per the germline V gene, CDR1 is SNHLY and CDR2 is FYNNEI. The CDR3 totals 15 residues. The CDR3 DNA reads as TGTGCCAGGGCACGGACAGGCGCAAACACCGGGGAGCTGTTTTTT. Its translation is CARARTGANTGELFF.

V is TRBV7-2 and J is TRBJ1-3; perhaps TRBD1 as D (5 bases). Germline-derived CDR1 and CDR2 are SGHTA and FQGNSA. V lost 3 bases and J 1 base, leaving 7 bases between the germline ends. The CDR3 runs to 14 residues. The CDR3 sequence: CASSLGVSGNTIYF. In DNA, the CDR3 is TGTGCCAGCAGCTTGGGGGTGTCTGGAAACACCATATATTTT. The whole variable domain, filled in from reference TRBV7-2 and TRBJ1-3, reads GAGVSQSPSNKVTEKGKDVELRCDPISGHTALYWYRQSLGQGLEFLIYFQGNSAPDKSGLPSDRFSAERTGGSVSTLTIQRTQQEDSAVYLCASSLGVSGNTIYFGEGSWLTVV.

The chain has TRBV5-1 and TRBJ2-7, with 7 nucleotides matching TRBD2. Per germline, CDR1 SGHRS and CDR2 YFSETQ. The CDR3 has 13 amino acids. The trim removed 0 bases at V and 6 bases at J, leaving 3 bases unmatched. The CDR3 loop is CASSLAGGLEQYF. The CDR3 region has the DNA TGCGCCAGCAGCTTGGCGGGAGGACTCGAGCAGTACTTC.

The rearrangement uses TRBV5-5 and TRBJ2-4, with no clear D. The V end was cut by 6 bases, the J end by 1 base, with 14 bases between. Germline V CDR1 and CDR2: SGHKS, YYEKEE (reference sequence). The CDR3 sequence is 15 residues long. Here the CDR3 DNA reads TGTGCCAGCAACATTGGCCTGGGGGCCAAAAACATTCAGTACTTC. Amino acids: CASNIGLGAKNIQYF.

The genes are TRBV18 and TRBJ1-2, with TRBD1 as a possible D gene (5 bases). V dropped 0 bases and J dropped 5 bases, with 13 bases sitting between them. Germline V gene data show CDR1 as KGHSH and CDR2 as LQKENI. This CDR3 has 15 residues. The CDR3 DNA follows: TGTGCCAGCTCACCACCGGTCTATTGGGGGTATGGCTACACCTTC. Encoded protein: CASSPPVYWGYGYTF.

V gene TRBV5-6 combines with J gene TRBJ1-6; unclear D gene. This CDR3 region has 12 residues. CDR1 and CDR2 from the germline V gene are SGHDT and YYEEEE. V was clipped by 2 bases and J by 9 bases, with 6 bases between them. The chain's CDR3 is CASSFMGSPLHF. The CDR3 DNA is TGTGCCAGCAGCTTTATGGGTTCACCCCTCCACTTT.

This clone came up a few times. The chain joins TRBV19 to TRBJ1-1; possible D gene TRBD1, 5 bases. V dropped 8 bases and J dropped 10 bases, with 17 bases sitting between them. This CDR3 spans 12 amino acids. The germline V gene has CDR1 LNHDA and CDR2 SQIVND (reference sequence). CDR3 sequence reads: CASSFIGEGAFF. CDR3 DNA: TGTGCCAGTTCGTTTATAGGGGAAGGAGCTTTCTTT.

The chain recombines TRBV5-1 with TRBJ2-2, with TRBD1 as a possible D gene (5 bases). The V gene lost 2 bases and the J gene lost 4 bases, with 12 bases spanning the gap. Germline CDR1 SGHRS, CDR2 YFSETQ. The CDR3 runs 15 residues. The chain's CDR3 is CASSFSQGSTGELFF. CDR3 bases: TGCGCCAGCAGCTTCAGTCAGGGCAGCACCGGGGAGCTGTTTTTT.

V is TRBV15 and J is TRBJ2-7; D ambiguous. With 0 bases removed from V and 5 bases from J, the gap between germline ends came to 14 bases. CDR1 and CDR2 (germline): LNHNV, YYDKDF (reference sequence). There are 15 residues in the CDR3. Here the CDR3 reads CATSREVTASDEQYF. In DNA form, the CDR3 reads TGTGCCACCAGCAGAGAGGTGACGGCTTCCGACGAGCAGTACTTC.

The genes are TRBV5-6 and TRBJ2-1; D is unclear. From germline, CDR1 is SGHDT and CDR2 YYEEEE. V was clipped by 0 bases and J by 6 bases, with 7 bases between them. CDR3 length: 13 residues. CDR3 DNA: TGTGCCAGCAGCTTGGGTTGGGGCAATGAGCAGTTCTTC. Amino acid sequence: CASSLGWGNEQFF. Based on the CDR3 plus reference TRBV5-6 and TRBJ2-1, the full variable domain is DAGVTQSPTHLIKTRGQQVTLRCSPKSGHDTVSWYQQALGQGPQFIFQYYEEEERQRGNFPDRFSGHQFPNYSSELNVNALLLGDSALYLCASSLGWGNEQFFGPGTRLTVL.